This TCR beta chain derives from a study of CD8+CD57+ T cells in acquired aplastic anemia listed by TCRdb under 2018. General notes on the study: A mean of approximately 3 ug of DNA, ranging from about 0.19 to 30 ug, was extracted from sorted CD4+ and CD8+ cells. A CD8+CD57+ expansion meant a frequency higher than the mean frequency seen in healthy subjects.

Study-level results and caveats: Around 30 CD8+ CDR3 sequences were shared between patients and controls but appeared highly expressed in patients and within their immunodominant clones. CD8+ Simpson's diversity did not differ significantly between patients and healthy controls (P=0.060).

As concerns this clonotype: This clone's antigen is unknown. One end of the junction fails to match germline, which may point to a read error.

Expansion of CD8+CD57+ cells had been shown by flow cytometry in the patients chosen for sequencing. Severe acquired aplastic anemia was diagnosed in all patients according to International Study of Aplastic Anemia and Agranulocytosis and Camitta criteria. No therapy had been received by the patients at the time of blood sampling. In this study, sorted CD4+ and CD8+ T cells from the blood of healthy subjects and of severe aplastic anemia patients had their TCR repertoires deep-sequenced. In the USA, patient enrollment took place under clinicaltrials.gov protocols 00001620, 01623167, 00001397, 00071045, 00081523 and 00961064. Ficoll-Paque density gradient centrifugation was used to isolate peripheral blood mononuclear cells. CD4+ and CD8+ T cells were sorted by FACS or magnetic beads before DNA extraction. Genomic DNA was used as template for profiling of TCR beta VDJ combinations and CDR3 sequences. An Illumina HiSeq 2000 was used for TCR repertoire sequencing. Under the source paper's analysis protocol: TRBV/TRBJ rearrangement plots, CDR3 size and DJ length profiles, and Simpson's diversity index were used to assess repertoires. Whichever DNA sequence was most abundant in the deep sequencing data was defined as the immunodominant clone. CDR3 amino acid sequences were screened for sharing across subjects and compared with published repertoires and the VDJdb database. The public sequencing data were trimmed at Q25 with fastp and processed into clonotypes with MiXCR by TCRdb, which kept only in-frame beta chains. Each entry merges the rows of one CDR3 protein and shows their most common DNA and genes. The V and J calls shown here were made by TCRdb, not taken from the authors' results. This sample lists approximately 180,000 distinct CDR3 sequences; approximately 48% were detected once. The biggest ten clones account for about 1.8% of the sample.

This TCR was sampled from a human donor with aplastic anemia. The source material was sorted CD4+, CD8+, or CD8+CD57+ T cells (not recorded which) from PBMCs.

The sequenced DNA is TGCGCCAGCAGCCCCCGGGGGCAGGCGGAGATCCAGTACTTC. This encodes CASSPRGQAEIQYF. The chain joins TRBV5-1 to TRBJ2-5, with a tentative D call of TRBD1 or TRBD2, each matching 6 bases. CDR1 is given as SGHRS and CDR2 as YFSETQ, both from the germline V gene. The CDR3 spans 14 residues, from the cysteine through the phenylalanine. Just the 42-base CDR3 DNA is kept, in frame starting at base 1.